Sequencing of this T cell receptor beta chain was carried out in a study of CD8 T cells in ankylosing spondylitis (dated by TCRdb to about 2017). Looking at the study overall: T cell receptor beta repertoires were profiled in healthy donors and ankylosing spondylitis patients so that disease-linked TCR variants could be found. The whole study cohort included some 100 healthy donors and around 24 ankylosing spondylitis patients. Peripheral blood samples were taken, and synovial fluid was additionally collected from ankylosing spondylitis patients.

V lost 0 bases and J lost 8 bases, and the count of bases not matched to a germline gene is 12. Its CDR3 holds 17 amino acids, cysteine through phenylalanine. The read is trimmed to its CDR3 DNA, 51 bases read in frame from base 1. Sequences KGHSH (CDR1) and LQKENI (CDR2) are obtained from the germline V gene. Broader findings and caveats from the paper: Blood from ankylosing spondylitis patients appeared to be characterized by a TCR beta motif composed of eight highly homologous amino acid variants. The disease-linked clones showed a CD8+ phenotype and occurred at relatively low frequencies in peripheral blood. According to the report, matched synovial fluid samples from ankylosing spondylitis patients were significantly enriched for the disease-linked clones. Some motif variants were previously reported in synovial fluid and blood of reactive arthritis patients, suggesting common disease-initiation mechanisms.

Reads for this sample came from an Illumina HiSeq 2500. Quantitative 5'-RACE with molecular barcodes was the method used to prepare the TCR beta libraries. Concerning the study's data processing: A new computational method, built on a probabilistic model of VDJ rearrangement, was used to identify disease-linked TCR variants. TCRdb reprocessing: public reads trimmed at Q25 with fastp, clones called with MiXCR, in-frame beta chains kept. Rows with one shared CDR3 protein collapse into an entry with the most common genes and DNA. The V and J calls were determined by TCRdb, not by the authors. The sample has 300,000 to 350,000 distinct CDR3 sequences on record, under 25% of them singletons. Clones ranked in the top ten supply about 3.7% of the sample. Regarding this clonotype: It lacks a known antigen. No quality values exist for individual bases; no much larger clone is one base distant.

The specimen was blood, either unsorted or a sorted T cell fraction (not recorded which). The TCR sequence derives from a female donor with ankylosing spondylitis or in good health (not recorded which). The chain links TRBV18 with TRBJ2-1; 8 central bases correspond to TRBD1. The CDR3 here reads CASSPPDRGVYSHEQFF. Here is the DNA: TGTGCCAGCTCACCACCCGACAGGGGCGTATATTCCCATGAGCAGTTCTTC.